This T cell receptor (beta chain) was identified during a study of blood T cell repertoires in COVID-19. Profiled with immunoSEQ multiplex PCR; TCRdb holds only in-frame clones, not every one. Of about 280,000 clones listed, roughly four fifths are singletons. Participant-reported clinical history was the basis for cohort assignment. Within the 2 weeks before study entry, each person in the exposed group met a COVID-19 case. This CDR3 has 16 residues. CDR1 and CDR2 (germline): PRHDT, FYEKMQ (reference sequence). V dropped 2 bases and J dropped 4; count of bases not matched to a gene: 6. The sample comprised PBMCs or T cells enriched from blood (not recorded which). This receptor was identified in a man in his forties who had been exposed to COVID-19. The chain is built from TRBV13 and TRBJ1-5; 9 bases are a match to TRBD1. CDR3 DNA: TGTGCCAGCAGCTTAAACAGGGGGCAAGGTAATCAGCCCCAGCATTTT. Amino acid sequence: CASSLNRGQGNQPQHF.